Listed below are T cell receptor beta chains from one sample, sequenced in a study of graft-versus-host responses after intestinal transplantation. The assay was immunoSEQ multiplex PCR, and TCRdb's table has in-frame clones only and misses some. The table records roughly 120,000 clones, over 85% of them present only once. The antigens these receptors bind are not known. Sequences were derived from unstimulated CD4+ T cells sorted from spleen or lymph node cells, sampled before transplant. All receptors derive from a human donor who was the organ donor for an intestinal transplant. The CDR3 runs from the conserved cysteine through the conserved F or W. A D gene is named only where the DNA matches it firmly. The listing skips clone size in some rows; elsewhere it reads once, few, many or a size class.

D gene	J gene	CDR3 length	clone size	V gene	CDR3 protein	CDR3 DNA
TRBD1	TRBJ2-1	16	.	TRBV28	CASSLLWDRDYNEQFF	TGTGCCAGCAGTTTATTGTGGGACAGGGACTACAATGAGCAGTTCTTC
TRBD2	TRBJ2-3	16	.	TRBV9	CASSSRLAGATDTQYF	TGTGCCAGCAGCTCGAGACTAGCGGGAGCAACAGATACGCAGTATTTT
.	TRBJ2-7	13	.	TRBV18	CASSPGRVQEQYF	TGTGCCAGCTCACCAGGCAGGGTACAGGAGCAGTACTTC
.	TRBJ2-7	14	.	TRBV7-4	CASSLVPWMAEQYF	TGTGCCAGCAGCTTAGTCCCCTGGATGGCCGAGCAGTACTTC
.	TRBJ2-7	14	.	TRBV19	CASSIEDRGYEQYF	TGTGCCAGTAGTATAGAAGATCGGGGCTACGAGCAGTACTTC
.	TRBJ2-5	15	.	TRBV7-2	CASSLYGSGEETQYF	TGTGCCAGCAGCTTATACGGGAGTGGGGAAGAGACCCAGTACTTC
.	TRBJ2-1	15	once	TRBV7-6	CASSLQSSENNEQFF	TGTGCCAGCAGCTTACAGTCTAGCGAAAACAATGAGCAGTTCTTC
.	TRBJ2-3	14	.	TRBV27	CASSVRSSTDTQYF	TGTGCCAGCAGTGTCCGCTCTAGCACAGATACGCAGTATTTT
.	TRBJ2-7	14	.	TRBV27	CASSLGGNPYEQYF	TGTGCCAGCAGTTTAGGAGGAAATCCCTACGAGCAGTACTTC
.	TRBJ2-7	13	.	TRBV6-5	CASSGGPSYEQYF	TGTGCCAGCAGTGGCGGACCGTCCTACGAGCAGTACTTC
.	TRBJ2-1	14	.	TRBV9	CASSEGAWGDEQFF	TGTGCCAGCAGCGAAGGAGCCTGGGGCGATGAGCAGTTCTTC
.	TRBJ2-1	13	.	TRBV9	CASSVARGNEQFF	TGTGCCAGCAGCGTAGCTAGGGGGAATGAGCAGTTCTTC
.	TRBJ1-4	12	.	TRBV6-1	CASSRANEKLFF	TGTGCCAGCAGCCGGGCGAATGAAAAACTGTTTTTT
.	TRBJ2-1	10	.	TRBV5-8	CASSAYGQFF	TGTGCCAGCAGCGCGTACGGGCAGTTCTTC
TRBD2	TRBJ2-1	16	.	TRBV6-1	CASSALAGGSLNEQFF	TGTGCCAGCAGTGCACTAGCGGGAGGTAGTCTCAATGAGCAGTTCTTC
.	TRBJ2-5	14	.	TRBV7-2	CASSLSTSRETQYF	TGTGCCAGCAGCTTATCGACTAGTAGAGAGACCCAGTACTTC
.	TRBJ1-1	14	.	TRBV2	CASIPGALNTEAFF	TGTGCCAGCATCCCGGGCGCCCTGAACACTGAAGCTTTCTTT
TRBD2	TRBJ2-7	16	.	TRBV6-6	CASSYPPGLTSTEQYF	TGTGCCAGCAGTTACCCCCCGGGACTAACTTCTACGGAGCAGTACTTC
.	TRBJ1-5	13	.	TRBV5-5	CASSLGSNQPQHF	TGTGCCAGCAGCTTAGGTAGCAATCAGCCCCAGCATTTT
.	TRBJ2-7	13	.	TRBV15	CATSTLLASEQYF	TGTGCCACCAGCACCCTCCTAGCATCCGAGCAGTATTTC